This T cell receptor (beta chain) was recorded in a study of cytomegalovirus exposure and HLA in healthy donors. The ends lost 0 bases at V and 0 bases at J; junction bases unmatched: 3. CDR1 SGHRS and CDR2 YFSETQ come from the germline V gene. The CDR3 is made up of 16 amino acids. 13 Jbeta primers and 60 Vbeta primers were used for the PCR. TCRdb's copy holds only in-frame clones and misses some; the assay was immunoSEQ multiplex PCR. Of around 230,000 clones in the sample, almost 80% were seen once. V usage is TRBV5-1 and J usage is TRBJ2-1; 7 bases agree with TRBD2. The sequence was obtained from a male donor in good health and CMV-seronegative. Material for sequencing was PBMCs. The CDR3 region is CASSLGGGSSYNEQFF. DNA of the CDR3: TGCGCCAGCAGCTTGGGGGGCGGGAGCTCCTACAATGAGCAGTTCTTC.